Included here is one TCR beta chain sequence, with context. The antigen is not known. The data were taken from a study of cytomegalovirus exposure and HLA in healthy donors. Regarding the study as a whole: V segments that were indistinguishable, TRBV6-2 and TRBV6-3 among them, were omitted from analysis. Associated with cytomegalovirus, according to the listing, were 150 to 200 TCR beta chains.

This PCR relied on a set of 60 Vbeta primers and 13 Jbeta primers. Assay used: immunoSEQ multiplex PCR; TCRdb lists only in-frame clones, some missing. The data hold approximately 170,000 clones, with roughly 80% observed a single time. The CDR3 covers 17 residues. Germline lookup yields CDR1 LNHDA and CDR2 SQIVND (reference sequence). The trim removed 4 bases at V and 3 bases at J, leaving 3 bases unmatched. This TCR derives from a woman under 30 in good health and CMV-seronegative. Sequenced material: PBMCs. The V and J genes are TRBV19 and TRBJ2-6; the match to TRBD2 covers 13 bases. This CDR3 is CASSRTSGGRGANVLTF. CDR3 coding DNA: TGTGCCAGTAGTAGGACTAGCGGGGGTCGTGGGGCCAACGTCCTGACTTTC.